These 24 T cell receptor beta chains came from one sample sequenced in a study of cytomegalovirus exposure and HLA in healthy donors listed by TCRdb under 2017. The library was prepared using the immunoSEQ multiplex PCR assay. A mixture of 60 forward primers for TCR Vbeta segments and 13 reverse primers for TCR Jbeta segments was used in the multiplex PCR. As stored in TCRdb, this immuneACCESS dataset retains in-frame rearrangements with V and J assigned. A fraction of the clones does not appear; measured against another copy, unresolved V genes explain less than half of the discrepancy, and the remainder lacks a known reason. The sample contains 150,000 to 200,000 clones, 60% to 80% of them found a single time. In total, the top ten clones hold roughly 2% of the sample. Source material: PBMCs. All receptors come from a man aged 50 to 59 in good health and CMV-seropositive.

Of note for this clone: This same CDR3 is encoded by further DNA sequences in the sample. The V and J genes are TRBV6-5 and TRBJ2-3; a possible D gene is TRBD1 (5 bases). CDR1 and CDR2 from the germline V gene are MNHEY and SVGAGI. Deletions cut 0 bases from V and 0 bases from J, with 7 bases between. The CDR3 spans 15 residues. The DNA of the CDR3 is TGTGCCAGCAGTTACTCTGGGGCAAGCACAGATACGCAGTATTTT. This encodes CASSYSGASTDTQYF.

The chain carries TRBV4-2 and TRBJ2-5, with 7 nucleotides matching TRBD2. The CDR3 runs to 18 residues. The V gene end was trimmed by 4 bases and the J gene end by 5 bases; junction bases not matched to a gene: 19. Looked up from germline, CDR1 is LGHNA and CDR2 is YNFKEQ. CDR3 region: CASSLVASGGNNIETQYF. The CDR3 region has the DNA TGTGCCAGCAGCCTGGTCGCTAGCGGAGGGAATAATATCGAGACCCAGTACTTC.

V is TRBV5-1 and J is TRBJ1-6, with TRBD1 as a possible D gene (6 bases). The CDR3 totals 17 residues. Germline lookup yields CDR1 SGHRS and CDR2 YFSETQ. The V end lost 4 bases, the J end lost 5 bases, and 19 bases lay between the germline ends. The CDR3 bases are TGCGCCAGCAGCCCCACGAGGGGCAGGGGTGATAATTCACCCCTCCACTTT. This encodes CASSPTRGRGDNSPLHF.

Only one count was recorded for this clone. The V call is TRBV7-6, the J call TRBJ2-1, with D possibly being TRBD2 (5 bases). Germline loops: CDR1 SGHVS, CDR2 FNYEAQ. V was clipped by 0 bases and J by 2 bases, with 11 bases between them. CDR3 length: 16 residues. The CDR3 is CASSLAGGTTYNEQFF. The CDR3 coding sequence is TGTGCCAGCAGCTTAGCTGGAGGAACTACCTACAATGAGCAGTTCTTC.

The sample holds a few counts of this clone. The chain links TRBV19 to TRBJ2-1; D is unresolved. From germline, CDR1 is LNHDA and CDR2 SQIVND (reference sequence). The CDR3 consists of 12 residues. The V and J ends lost 6 bases and 9 bases respectively, with 12 bases between them. The DNA for the CDR3 is TGTGCCAGTAGCCACGGGTTGGGTGAGCAGTTCTTC. This sequence encodes CASSHGLGEQFF.

J is TRBJ1-5 and V is TRBV4-3; D call uncertain. The CDR3 has 15 residues. CDR1 and CDR2 (germline): LGHNA, YSLEER. Trimming pared 0 bases from V and 7 bases from J, leaving 13 bases between. CDR3 coding DNA: TGCGCCAGCAGCCAAGATTGGCCTGGCGGGCAGCCCCAGCATTTT. Its translation: CASSQDWPGGQPQHF.

The V and J genes are TRBV9 and TRBJ2-5, with 12 bases fitting TRBD2. Germline-derived CDR1 and CDR2 are SGDLS and YYNGEE. Trimming took 2 bases from V and 5 from J; bases not matched to a gene: 7. The CDR3 has 16 residues. CDR3 amino acids: CASSVLAGGPGETQYF. CDR3 DNA: TGTGCCAGCAGCGTCCTAGCGGGGGGGCCGGGTGAGACCCAGTACTTC.

This clone was recorded only once. This chain connects TRBV14 to TRBJ2-7; TRBD1 is a possible D gene (6 bases). The V end lost 0 bases, the J end lost 3 bases, and 18 bases lay between the germline ends. Per the germline V gene, CDR1 is SGHDN and CDR2 is FVKESK. The CDR3 runs 17 residues. Here the CDR3 DNA reads TGTGCCAGCAGCCAAGAAAGTTCTGGGGGCAGCCTCTACGAGCAGTACTTC. Its translation: CASSQESSGGSLYEQYF.

The sample holds one count of this clone. Germline is not matched at one junction end, which may reflect a read error. The chain carries TRBV6-5 and TRBJ1-3; 10 positions agree with TRBD1. Germline CDR1 and CDR2: MNHEY and SVGAGI. CDR3 length equals 12 residues. The CDR3 sequence is CASSEAGTGAGF. Here the CDR3 DNA reads TGTGCCAGCAGTGAGGCAGGGACAGGGGCGGGTTTT.

J is TRBJ2-1 and V is TRBV29-1; 8 positions agree with TRBD1. CDR1 SQVTM and CDR2 ANQGSEA come from the germline V gene. V lost 7 bases and J lost 4; bases outside the gene matches: 3. The CDR3 contains 12 residues. Written as DNA, the CDR3 is TGCAGCGAAAGACAGGGGTACAATGAGCAGTTCTTC. Amino acid sequence: CSERQGYNEQFF.

J is TRBJ1-5 and V is TRBV15; 7 bases align to TRBD1. The CDR3 has 16 residues. The J segment lost 5 bases and the V segment lost 0 bases, leaving 7 bases of the junction unmatched. In germline, CDR1 is LNHNV, CDR2 YYDKDF (reference sequence). Here the CDR3 reads CATSREPGGIDQPQHF. As DNA, the CDR3 is TGTGCCACCAGCAGAGAGCCAGGGGGGATCGATCAGCCCCAGCATTTT.

The V and J genes are TRBV28 and TRBJ2-7, with D possibly matching TRBD1 (6 bases). The CDR3 totals 12 residues. CDR1 and CDR2 (germline): MDHEN, SYDVKM. V lost 3 bases and J 7 bases, leaving 10 bases between the germline ends. CDR3 coding DNA: TGTGCCAGCAGTTTTACAGGGCGGGAGCAGTACTTC. Protein product: CASSFTGREQYF. Filled out from reference TRBV28 and TRBJ2-7, the complete variable domain reads DVKVTQSSRYLVKRTGEKVFLECVQDMDHENMFWYRQDPGLGLRLIYFSYDVKMKEKGDIPEGYSVSREKKERFSLILESASTNQTSMYLCASSFTGREQYFGPGTRLTVT.

The V call is TRBV5-1, the J call TRBJ2-1, with TRBD2 matching over 8 bases. The germline V gene encodes CDR1 SGHRS and CDR2 YFSETQ. The junction had 14 bases not matched to a gene; V was cut back by 0 bases and J by 9 bases. CDR3 length: 17 amino acids. The chain's CDR3 is CASSLGSGDIPGSEQFF. DNA of the CDR3: TGCGCCAGCAGCTTGGGTAGCGGGGACATCCCAGGGAGTGAGCAGTTCTTC. The full variable domain, rest sourced from reference TRBV5-1 and TRBJ2-1, is KAGVTQTPRYLIKTRGQQVTLSCSPISGHRSVSWYQQTPGQGLQFLFEYFSETQRNKGNFPGRFSGRQFSNSRSEMNVSTLELGDSALYLCASSLGSGDIPGSEQFFGPGTRLTVL.

This clone was observed a handful of times. The V and J genes are TRBV6-5 and TRBJ1-1; D perhaps matches TRBD1 (5 bases). In germline, CDR1 is MNHEY, CDR2 SVGAGI. This CDR3 contains 14 residues. The germline V and J ends were trimmed by 6 bases and 6 bases, with 17 bases remaining between them. DNA for the CDR3: TGTGCCAGCAGGTCCCCAGGGTTTTGGCCTGAAGCTTTCTTT. As protein: CASRSPGFWPEAFF.

The chain combines TRBV7-2 with TRBJ1-1, with D tentatively TRBD1 (6 bases). CDR1 SGHTA and CDR2 FQGNSA come from the germline V gene. CDR3 length: 13 amino acids. V was clipped by 6 bases and J by 3 bases, with 11 bases between them. This chain's CDR3 is CASRLYRDTEAFF. As DNA, the CDR3 is TGTGCCAGCAGACTCTACAGGGACACTGAAGCTTTCTTT.

This clone was detected only a few times. The rearrangement joins TRBV5-4 to TRBJ2-2; 7 positions agree with TRBD2. The CDR3 has 15 amino acids. Germline V gene sequence: CDR1 SGHNT, CDR2 YYREEE (reference sequence). The ends lost 3 bases at V and 14 bases at J; junction bases unmatched: 16. In DNA, the CDR3 is TGTGCCAGCAGCTGGGGCGGTCTAGCGGCCTCTGAACTGTTTTTT. The encoded protein is CASSWGGLAASELFF.

This rearrangement joins TRBV7-9 to TRBJ1-2, with D hard to call. The germline CDR1 and CDR2 sequences are SEHNR and FQNEAQ (reference sequence). The length of the CDR3 is 16 residues. V lost 1 base to trimming and J lost 0 bases, with 12 bases between them. The chain's CDR3 is CASSLVARGANYGYTF. The CDR3 nucleotides read TGTGCCAGCAGCTTAGTAGCCAGAGGAGCTAACTATGGCTACACCTTC.

This clone was counted once. This chain links TRBV29-1 with TRBJ1-1; D is undetermined. V lost 4 bases, J lost 0 bases, and 9 bases lay in between. This CDR3 spans 13 amino acids. CDR1 is SQVTM, CDR2 ANQGSEA, per germline. CDR3 nucleotides: TGCAGCGTTGGGGTGGCGGTGAACACTGAAGCTTTCTTT. This encodes CSVGVAVNTEAFF.

The chain joins TRBV6-1 to TRBJ2-7; 8 nucleotides align to TRBD1. V lost 2 bases, J lost 3 bases, and 9 bases stayed unmatched. Per germline, CDR1 MNHNS and CDR2 SASEGT. This CDR3 is built from 16 residues. CDR3 bases: TGTGCCAGCAGTGAAATACCGGGACAGGTCCTCTACGAGCAGTACTTC. Translating it yields CASSEIPGQVLYEQYF.

The rearrangement links TRBV25-1 to TRBJ1-6; 9 nucleotides match TRBD1. Germline CDR1 is MGHDK and CDR2 is SYGVNS. This CDR3 is built from 15 residues. V lost 3 bases, J lost 7 bases, and 4 bases stayed unmatched. Here the CDR3 reads CASSDRDRDNSPLHF. In DNA form, the CDR3 reads TGTGCCAGCAGTGATCGGGACAGGGACAATTCACCCCTCCACTTT.

The chain carries TRBV6-6 and TRBJ1-2; 7 nucleotides match TRBD1. CDR1 is MNHNY, CDR2 SVGAGI, per germline (reference sequence). This CDR3 comprises 13 residues. The junction had 3 bases not matched to a gene; V was cut back by 2 bases and J by 6 bases. The CDR3 DNA reads as TGTGCCAGCAGTTACACAGGGGCTGATGGCTACACCTTC. It codes for CASSYTGADGYTF.

This clone was recorded once. The V call is TRBV7-8, the J call TRBJ1-3; no definite D call. CDR3 length: 13 amino acids. Germline CDR1 reads SGHVS; CDR2 reads FQNEAQ. Between the trimmed V and J ends, which lost 5 bases and 7 bases, there was a span of 12 bases. CDR3 region: CASSPMSGNTIYF. The CDR3 DNA reads as TGTGCCAGCAGCCCCATGAGCGGGAACACCATATATTTT.

The chain uses TRBV4-3 and TRBJ2-6; D is ambiguous. Germline CDR1 and CDR2: LGHNA and YSLEER. With 0 bases removed from V and 0 bases from J, the gap between germline ends came to 12 bases. The CDR3 consists of 18 residues. The CDR3 DNA reads TGCGCCAGCAGCCAAGAGGGCGACACCCTCTCTGGGGCCAACGTCCTGACTTTC. Translating it yields CASSQEGDTLSGANVLTF.

In its sample, this clone was seen a few times. This sequence joins TRBV4-1 and TRBJ1-1; 9 nucleotides match TRBD1. V lost 3 bases and J lost 5; bases outside the gene matches: 7. Germline V gene lookup returns CDR1 MGHRA and CDR2 YSYEKL. The CDR3 length is 15 residues. CDR3 coding DNA: TGCGCCAGCAGCCATCCCGGACAGGGGAGGACTGAAGCTTTCTTT. This gives the protein CASSHPGQGRTEAFF.